This is a list of T cell receptor beta chains from one sample in a study of CD8+CD57+ T cells in acquired aplastic anemia. TCRdb used MiXCR to reprocess the reads, holding one entry per CDR3 protein. The sample yields hundreds of thousands of distinct CDR3 sequences, about two thirds seen once. Sequenced material: sorted CD4+, CD8+, or CD8+CD57+ T cells (not recorded which) from PBMCs. These receptors originate from a human donor in good health, serving as a control. Each CDR3 is given with its conserved first and last residue.

CDR3 length,J gene,V gene,CDR3 protein
14,TRBJ2-7,TRBV7-2,CASSLDRSYYEQYF
14,TRBJ1-1,TRBV5-6,CASSLQQLNTEAFF
15,TRBJ1-2,TRBV7-2,CASSLGRTPSYGNTF
15,TRBJ1-1,TRBV4-3,CASSSQGGVNTEAFF
16,TRBJ1-5,TRBV7-9,CASSPIKTSGRQPQHF
15,TRBJ2-1,TRBV2,CASSELAGPYNEQFF
14,TRBJ1-6,TRBV5-1,CASSLEGGESPLHF
14,TRBJ1-5,TRBV6-6,CASSFQVGNQPQHF
15,TRBJ1-1,TRBV5-8,CASSLDGRQSTEAFF
15,TRBJ1-1,TRBV6-1,CASSIGTDMNTEAFF
14,TRBJ2-7,TRBV10-3,CAISARTGGYEQYF
14,TRBJ2-1,TRBV30,CARLAGSSYNEQFF
14,TRBJ2-5,TRBV7-7,CASSLASGTETQYF
15,TRBJ1-2,TRBV25-1,CATNKENRGLGGYTF
15,TRBJ2-3,TRBV5-1,CASSVVVGFTDTQYF
15,TRBJ2-1,TRBV7-8,CASSLGQALYKQYFF
14,TRBJ2-3,TRBV5-1,CASSGGQGQLTQYF
14,TRBJ1-1,TRBV6-5,CASSLDIMNTEAFF
17,TRBJ2-3,TRBV4-3,CASSQGSGRSYPDTQYF
15,TRBJ1-4,TRBV15,CATSSRTGGGEKLFF
14,TRBJ1-6,TRBV7-2,CASSPYYEQYFGPF
16,TRBJ2-6,TRBV10-3,CATAGTGDFGANVLTF
17,TRBJ1-5,TRBV19,CASTSGVSLITGQPQHF
16,TRBJ2-5,TRBV9,CASSVRGRDPQETQYF
13,TRBJ1-2,TRBV7-9,CASSLGGVDGYTF
15,TRBJ2-6,TRBV9,CASSGSGLVSNQLTF
14,TRBJ2-7,TRBV9,CASSLVGGANDQYF
14,TRBJ2-5,TRBV20-1,CSATTGTRAETQYF
13,TRBJ1-1,TRBV2,CASSEGQYTEAFF
15,TRBJ1-2,TRBV20-1,CSAYRDGSNHYGYTF
17,TRBJ2-3,TRBV11-2,CASSTLLGGVFTDTQYF
14,TRBJ2-7,TRBV9,CASHRGDGYTFGYF
14,TRBJ2-7,TRBV24-1,CATIEHISSFEQYF
14,TRBJ1-2,TRBV27,CASSPIDRVGGYTF
15,TRBJ1-1,TRBV19,CASSITGGGGTEAFF
14,TRBJ2-5,TRBV20-1,CSAQQQGAGETQYF
14,TRBJ1-2,TRBV20-1,CSAPGLEDGDGYTF
15,TRBJ1-2,TRBV2,CASSVLSGADYGYTF
15,TRBJ2-7,TRBV19,CASSAATPISYEQYF
14,TRBJ1-5,TRBV14,CASSSGTGPTRSNF
11,TRBJ1-2,TRBV6-1,CAISDRDGYTF
13,TRBJ1-2,TRBV27,CASSLRQGSGYTF
15,TRBJ1-5,TRBV6-1,CASSENHRVGQPQHF
11,TRBJ2-7,TRBV24-1,CATSGFYEQYF
18,TRBJ2-3,TRBV4-1,CASSQGRLGGGATDTQYF
16,TRBJ2-3,TRBV5-6,CASRSVLAGATDTQYF
16,TRBJ2-1,TRBV4-1,CASSPGLAGDYNEQFF
16,TRBJ2-3,TRBV7-9,CASSFVSGSGADTQYF
13,TRBJ1-2,TRBV19,CASNEVAGGGYTF
13,TRBJ1-1,TRBV20-1,CSAASDRPQEAFF